The following is a T cell receptor beta chain sequence with its context. This clone's antigen is unknown. There are no base qualities to consult, and no much larger clone falls within one base. The immunoSEQ Assay, a bias-controlled multiplex PCR, was used to amplify TCRbeta CDR3 regions from genomic DNA. As for the original processing: Within the assay, amplification of reference gene primers was used to estimate how many nucleated cells each sample contained. To quantify the absolute abundance of each unique TCRbeta CDR3 rearrangement, sequence reads were collapsed and filtered. Productive Simpson clonality was computed per sample as the square root of Simpson's diversity index over productive rearrangements. This is the immuneACCESS table as TCRdb keeps it, with only in-frame sequences that have V and J called. A part of the clones is gone; compared with another copy, unresolved V genes explain less than half, and the rest is unexplained. That table is the source of V, J and clone size, and D and trimming were worked out from the DNA. This sample has around 310,000 clones in its table, and around 89% of those were observed once. The ten top clones hold about 3.9% of the sample.

The germline V gene gives CDR1 as SGHRS and CDR2 as YFSETQ. V is pared back by 1 base and J by 1 base, with 6 bases lying between the germline termini. Its CDR3 holds 14 amino acids, cysteine through phenylalanine. Solely the CDR3 DNA is kept, with 42 bases framed from the first base. The data belong to a study of blood T cell repertoires in COVID-19 (dated by TCRdb to 2019 to 2021). At the level of the whole study: Samples covering the acute and convalescent phases of COVID-19 were provided by collaborators in the United States, Italy and Spain. The prospective study material was composed of cDNA or gDNA derived from T cells, B-cell-depleted T cells, or PBMCs. Subjects who had been exposed to COVID-19, were actively infected with it, or had recovered from it provided the deeply sampled blood TCRbeta repertoires that made up the dataset. A freely available public database, intended as a resource for researchers studying the immune response to SARS-CoV-2, is where the repertoires were released. Samples were obtained from the ongoing ImmuneRACE study (first 160 participants) and from over a thousand subjects provided by 6 global collaborators. Sample metadata almost always included a de-identified subject ID, COVID-19 status, age in years and sex. Where available, HLA class I and class II types were obtained from metadata supplied by the sample provider rather than from assay-based typing. Here is what the overall study found, with its caveats: The quantity of clinical and demographic metadata differed by source and by participant and was supplied without curation.

The collaborating institutions used their own protocols to collect whole blood in K2EDTA tubes. For TCRbeta analysis, collaborator samples were shipped as frozen whole blood, as isolated PBMCs, or as DNA extracted from either sample type. The receptor chain draws on TRBV5-1 and TRBJ2-1; TRBD1 might be the D gene, on 5 matching bases. Sequences were obtained from peripheral blood. The TCR was taken from a woman aged 45-60 years with active or convalescent COVID-19. The nucleotides are TGCGCCAGCAGCTTGAGGGGTTCCTACAATGAGCAGTTCTTC. This codes for CASSLRGSYNEQFF.